This T cell receptor beta chain appears in the sequencing data of a study of PD-1 blockade in classical Hodgkin lymphoma. This CDR3 spans 12 amino acids. V lost 5 bases and J 7 bases, leaving 8 bases between the germline ends. CDR1 and CDR2 from the germline V gene are LNHDA and SQIVND (reference sequence). All trial patients relapsed after autologous stem cell transplantation. Data came from immunoSEQ multiplex PCR; TCRdb stores just in-frame clones and leaves some out. This sample has approximately 90,000 clones, with about nine tenths found just once. The specimen comprised peripheral blood mononuclear cells (PBMCs), sampled before the second cycle of nivolumab. The V call is TRBV19, the J call TRBJ2-2; D not certain. This receptor was identified in a human donor with classical Hodgkin lymphoma. For the CDR3, the DNA is TGTGCCAGTAGTGGTCCGGTCGGGGAGCTGTTTTTT. Protein sequence: CASSGPVGELFF.